The 24 T cell receptor beta chains reported below all come from one sample, sequenced in a study of cytomegalovirus exposure and HLA in healthy donors. The repertoire was sequenced with immunoSEQ multiplex PCR; TCRdb's copy has only in-frame clones and lacks some. This table holds 150,000 to 200,000 clones, over 65% found once. What was sequenced was PBMCs. The receptors shown here come from a man between 18 and 35 years old in good health and CMV-seropositive.

The CDR3 sequence: CASRLASTDTQYF. In DNA, the CDR3 is TGTGCCAGCAGGCTAGCGAGCACAGATACGCAGTATTTT. The chain employs TRBV27 and TRBJ2-3, with D possibly matching TRBD2 (6 bases). CDR1 and CDR2 (germline): MNHEY, SMNVEV (reference sequence). The V end lost 6 bases, the J end lost 0 bases, and 7 bases lay between the germline ends. This CDR3 comprises 13 residues.

J is TRBJ1-5 and V is TRBV19, with D tentatively TRBD1 (5 bases). The CDR3 totals 16 residues. The germline V and J ends were trimmed by 3 bases and 1 base, with 13 bases remaining between them. CDR1 is LNHDA, CDR2 SQIVND, per germline (reference sequence). The CDR3: CASSMGSGGSNQPQHF. In DNA, the CDR3 is TGTGCCAGTAGTATGGGATCGGGGGGGAGCAATCAGCCCCAGCATTTT.

A remark on this clone: Other DNA sequences in the same sample also yield this CDR3. This rearrangement joins TRBV7-2 to TRBJ2-7, with 10 bases lining up with TRBD2. The CDR3 is made up of 15 amino acids. V dropped 2 bases and J dropped 2; count of bases not matched to a gene: 3. The germline V gene has CDR1 SGHTA and CDR2 FQGNSA. The CDR3 nucleotides are TGTGCCAGCAGCTTACGACTAGCGGGCCCCTACGAGCAGTACTTC. Translation: CASSLRLAGPYEQYF.

This clone turned up a few times. This chain joins TRBV12-5 and TRBJ2-7, with 11 bases matching TRBD1. J was trimmed by 3 bases and V by 5 bases; bases with no gene match: 6. The CDR3 totals 15 residues. From germline, CDR1 is LGHNT and CDR2 FRNRAP. CDR3 nucleotide sequence: TGTGCTAGTGGTCAACCGGGACAGGGGGACTACGAGCAGTACTTC. Its translation: CASGQPGQGDYEQYF.

The gene calls are TRBV19 and TRBJ2-7, with D unresolved. CDR3 length equals 15 residues. Germline-derived CDR1 and CDR2 are LNHDA and SQIVND (reference sequence). V lost 3 bases and J lost 2, with 14 bases in between. The CDR3 is CASSIGLGTTYEQYF. CDR3 bases: TGTGCCAGTAGTATTGGTTTGGGCACCACCTACGAGCAGTACTTC.

The sample holds a few counts of this clone. V is TRBV27 and J is TRBJ1-2; a possible D gene is TRBD1 (5 bases). V dropped 6 bases and J dropped 5 bases, with 16 bases sitting between them. The germline CDR1 and CDR2 sequences are MNHEY and SMNVEV (reference sequence). The CDR3 runs 14 residues. CDR3 region: CASSPRVLRYGYTF. The CDR3 nucleotides are TGTGCCAGCAGCCCCAGGGTCCTCCGGTATGGCTACACCTTC.

The CDR3 nucleotides read TGTGCCAGCAGTTACCCCGGACAGGGGGCCGATGAGCAGTTCTTC. Its protein product is CASSYPGQGADEQFF. This sequence joins TRBV6-6 and TRBJ2-1; 11 bases line up with TRBD1. The V gene's germline CDR1 is MNHNY and CDR2 SVGAGI (reference sequence). The CDR3 length is 15 residues. Trimming removed 2 bases from V and 8 bases from J; junction bases left unmatched: 5.

The chain is built from TRBV9 and TRBJ1-2; D is unresolved. The CDR3 has 12 residues. Germline V lookup: CDR1 SGDLS, CDR2 YYNGEE. V lost 0 bases and J lost 7, with 7 bases in between. This CDR3 reads CASSVVGGGYTF. For the CDR3, the DNA is TGTGCCAGCAGCGTAGTGGGAGGTGGCTACACCTTC.

This clone turned up a few times. The V and J genes are TRBV6-6 and TRBJ2-7; unclear D gene. Germline assignment: CDR1 MNHNY and CDR2 SVGAGI (reference sequence). The CDR3 contains 12 residues. V dropped 7 bases and J dropped 1 base, with 8 bases sitting between them. The CDR3 reads CASTEQSYEQYF. The CDR3 DNA is TGTGCCAGCACCGAACAGTCCTACGAGCAGTACTTC.

This clone appeared a few times. V gene TRBV6-4 combines with J gene TRBJ2-1; TRBD2 matches 7 bases. Germline trimming cut 4 bases from V and 6 bases from J; bases unmatched to any gene: 12. Germline-derived CDR1 and CDR2 are MRHNA and SNTAGT. The CDR3 runs to 16 residues. Written as DNA, the CDR3 is TGTGCCAGCAGTGCAAAGGCGGGAGACACCGCCAATGAGCAGTTCTTC. It specifies CASSAKAGDTANEQFF.

The V call is TRBV7-9, the J call TRBJ1-5; tentative D call: TRBD1 (5 bases). Trimming took 0 bases from V and 3 from J, leaving 12 bases between them. The germline gives CDR1 SEHNR, CDR2 FQNEAQ (reference sequence). The CDR3 length is 16 residues. CDR3 bases: TGTGCCAGCAGCTTAGCGTTTGGGGCCGTCAATCAGCCCCAGCATTTT. Its protein is CASSLAFGAVNQPQHF.

This clone was observed a few times. The rearrangement joins TRBV28 to TRBJ1-4; D not resolved. V lost 3 bases, J lost 0 bases, and 8 bases lay in between. This CDR3 comprises 15 residues. Germline CDR1 reads MDHEN; CDR2 reads SYDVKM. CDR3 in amino acids: CASSFVGATNEKLFF. CDR3 in DNA: TGTGCCAGCAGTTTCGTCGGGGCAACTAATGAAAAACTGTTTTTT.

The CDR3 sequence is CASSLYGQGTEKLFF. As DNA, the CDR3 is TGTGCCAGCAGCTTGTACGGACAGGGGACTGAAAAACTGTTTTTT. The V and J genes are TRBV5-5 and TRBJ1-4; TRBD1 matches 9 bases. V was clipped by 1 base and J by 7 bases; unmatched bases: 5. The CDR3 covers 15 residues. Germline CDR1 is SGHKS and CDR2 is YYEKEE (reference sequence).

The CDR3 region is CASRRSGRMNTGELFF. As DNA, the CDR3 is TGTGCCAGTAGGCGTAGCGGGAGGATGAACACCGGGGAGCTGTTTTTT. This rearrangement joins TRBV19 to TRBJ2-2; 10 bases line up with TRBD2. The CDR3 spans 16 residues. Germline CDR1 LNHDA, CDR2 SQIVND (reference sequence). Trimming at V came to 6 bases and at J to 1 base, leaving 5 bases not matched to a gene.

The chain joins TRBV5-1 to TRBJ2-7; TRBD1 is a possible D gene (6 bases). Germline CDR1 and CDR2: SGHRS and YFSETQ. V shed 4 bases and J shed 5 bases, with 10 bases lying between them. This CDR3 has 12 amino acids. CDR3 coding DNA: TGCGCCAGCAGCCTATACAGGGACGAGCAGTACTTC. It is translated as CASSLYRDEQYF.

V is TRBV15 and J is TRBJ1-2; unclear D gene. This CDR3 is 13 amino acids long. V lost 5 bases and J lost 5, with 12 bases in between. CDR1 LNHNV and CDR2 YYDKDF come from the germline V gene (reference sequence). CDR3 DNA sequence: TGTGCCACCAGCTTGGTGTCGGGGTATGGCTACACCTTC. It translates to CATSLVSGYGYTF.

V gene TRBV18 combines with J gene TRBJ1-2; no clear D. CDR1 and CDR2 from the germline V gene are KGHSH and LQKENI. The CDR3 sequence is 19 residues long. V lost 3 bases and J lost 0, with 23 bases in between. The CDR3 nucleotides read TGTGCCAGCTCACCGACATCAACCAGCCCAACAACAACTAACTATGGCTACACCTTC. Translating gives CASSPTSTSPTTTNYGYTF.

V gene TRBV6-1 combines with J gene TRBJ2-1; TRBD1 matches at 9 bases. This CDR3 region has 14 residues. V gave up 3 bases and J gave up 7 bases; unmatched junction bases: 4. Germline-derived CDR1 and CDR2 are MNHNS and SASEGT. The chain's CDR3 is CASSELDRGNEQFF. Here the CDR3 DNA reads TGTGCCAGCAGTGAGCTGGACAGGGGTAATGAGCAGTTCTTC.

This chain links TRBV7-9 with TRBJ2-1; D remains unclear. Trimming removed 5 bases at V and 6 bases at J, with 5 bases between. CDR3 size: 11 residues. CDR1 and CDR2 from the germline V gene are SEHNR and FQNEAQ (reference sequence). In DNA form, the CDR3 reads TGTGCCAGCAGCCCCAGCAATGAGCAGTTCTTC. Amino acids: CASSPSNEQFF.

This chain connects TRBV11-3 to TRBJ2-7; a possible D gene is TRBD1 (5 bases). The CDR3 loop spans 14 amino acids. Trimming left V 5 bases short and J 1 base short, with 12 bases between. Germline CDR1 and CDR2: SGHNT and YENEEA. The CDR3 bases are TGTGCCAGCAGCCTCCCAGGGTCATCCTACGAGCAGTACTTC. It codes for CASSLPGSSYEQYF. The full variable domain, in which reference TRBV11-3 and TRBJ2-7 provide the parts outside the CDR3, is EAGVVQSPRYKIIEKKQPVAFWCNPISGHNTLYWYLQNLGQGPELLIRYENEEAVDDSQLPKDRFSAERLKGVDSTLKIQPAELGDSAVYLCASSLPGSSYEQYFGPGTRLTVT.

The CDR3: CACRGGDSKNIQYF. CDR3 bases: TGTGCCTGCCGCGGGGGGGATTCCAAAAACATTCAGTACTTC. The genes are TRBV30 and TRBJ2-4; the match to TRBD2 covers 9 bases. The CDR3 spans 14 residues. The germline CDR1 and CDR2 sequences are GTSNPN and SVGIG (reference sequence). Trimming took 6 bases from V and 2 from J; bases not matched to a gene: 5. The full variable domain, rest sourced from reference TRBV30 and TRBJ2-4, is SQTIHQWPATLVQPVGSPLSLECTVEGTSNPNLYWYRQAAGRGLQLLFYSVGIGQISSEVPQNLSASRPQDRQFILSSKKLLLSDSGFYLCACRGGDSKNIQYFGAGTRLSVL.

This clone was seen a handful of times. This specimen includes other DNA sequences encoding the same CDR3. The V and J genes are TRBV28 and TRBJ2-7; D remains unclear. From germline, CDR1 is MDHEN and CDR2 SYDVKM. This CDR3 is built from 11 residues. Deletions cut 4 bases from V and 2 bases from J, with 3 bases between. CDR3 amino acids: CASSSTYEQYF. The CDR3 region has the DNA TGTGCCAGCAGTTCTACCTACGAGCAGTACTTC. The complete variable domain, with remaining parts taken from reference TRBV28 and TRBJ2-7, reads DVKVTQSSRYLVKRTGEKVFLECVQDMDHENMFWYRQDPGLGLRLIYFSYDVKMKEKGDIPEGYSVSREKKERFSLILESASTNQTSMYLCASSSTYEQYFGPGTRLTVT.

This clone was recorded once. J is TRBJ2-2 and V is TRBV13, with 8 bases matching TRBD2. This CDR3 is built from 15 residues. Germline CDR1 reads PRHDT; CDR2 reads FYEKMQ (reference sequence). V shed 2 bases and J 9 bases; nucleotides not matched to a gene: 8. CDR3 bases: TGTGCCAGCAGCTTAAACGGGAGGGCCCCACGGGAGCTGTTTTTT. Protein product: CASSLNGRAPRELFF.

The chain combines TRBV9 with TRBJ1-1, with D maybe TRBD1 (5 bases). The ends were cut back, 0 bases at V and 1 base at J, with 7 bases in the middle. Germline V gives CDR1 SGDLS, CDR2 YYNGEE. This CDR3 is built from 14 residues. CDR3 coding DNA: TGTGCCAGCAGCGTAGCGGGGGGGAACACTGAAGCTTTCTTT. Its protein is CASSVAGGNTEAFF.